The 19 T cell receptor beta chains below all came from one sample that was sequenced in a study of PD-1 blockade in classical Hodgkin lymphoma. TCRdb's copy holds only in-frame clones and misses some; the assay was immunoSEQ multiplex PCR. Here the sample spans about 26,000 clones, around 80% being singletons. Each patient relapsed following autologous stem cell transplantation, and prior brentuximab vedotin exposure differed. Sequenced material: peripheral blood mononuclear cells (PBMCs), taken before the second cycle of nivolumab. These receptors came from a human donor with classical Hodgkin lymphoma.

CDR3 protein: CASSADRTHGYTF. Here the CDR3 DNA reads TGTGCCAGCAGCGCCGACAGAACCCATGGCTACACCTTC. The gene calls are TRBV28 and TRBJ1-2; TRBD1 might be the D (5 bases). The V end was cut by 6 bases, the J end by 6 bases, with 14 bases between. Germline V lookup: CDR1 MDHEN, CDR2 SYDVKM. CDR3 length: 13 amino acids.

This clone was counted a single time. V and J are TRBV7-6 and TRBJ2-3; 10 nucleotides match TRBD1. The germline CDR1 and CDR2 sequences are SGHVS and FNYEAQ. This CDR3 contains 14 residues. V dropped 5 bases and J dropped 4; count of bases not matched to a gene: 3. The CDR3 bases are TGTGCCAGCAGCGTGGACAGGGGGTCAGATACGCAGTATTTT. It is translated as CASSVDRGSDTQYF. Combining the CDR3 with reference TRBV7-6 and TRBJ2-3 gives the whole variable domain GAGVSQSPRYKVTKRGQDVALRCDPISGHVSLYWYRQALGQGPEFLTYFNYEAQQDKSGLPNDRFSAERPEGSISTLTIQRTEQRDSAMYRCASSVDRGSDTQYFGPGTRLTVL.

In DNA form, the CDR3 reads TGTGCCAGCAGCGTACAGGGACAGACCGAGCAGTACTTC. Protein product: CASSVQGQTEQYF. The rearrangement links TRBV9 to TRBJ2-7; 7 nucleotides align to TRBD1. Trimming took 1 base from V and 6 from J; bases not matched to a gene: 4. Germline V gene data show CDR1 as SGDLS and CDR2 as YYNGEE. This CDR3 has 13 amino acids.

J is TRBJ1-2 and V is TRBV15, with D maybe TRBD1 (6 bases). V lost 5 bases to trimming and J lost 4 bases, with 14 bases between them. The CDR3 extends over 14 amino acids. Germline V gene lookup returns CDR1 LNHNV and CDR2 YYDKDF (reference sequence). The CDR3 reads CATSGAGALYGYTF. CDR3 in DNA: TGTGCCACCAGCGGGGCAGGGGCGCTCTATGGCTACACCTTC.

The chain links TRBV11-2 to TRBJ2-3; 9 positions agree with TRBD2. This CDR3 contains 17 residues. The J segment lost 5 bases and the V segment lost 5 bases, leaving 14 bases of the junction unmatched. In germline, CDR1 is SGHAT, CDR2 FQNNGV. The CDR3 coding sequence is TGTGCCAGCAGCCCAAAGTCGCGGGGGGGCTATAGAGATACGCAGTATTTT. Amino acids: CASSPKSRGGYRDTQYF.

Turning to this clone: In the same sample, other DNA sequences code for this CDR3. The chain is built from TRBV5-4 and TRBJ1-2; no firm D call. Between the trimmed V and J ends, which lost 1 base and 11 bases, there was a span of 18 bases. Germline CDR1 is SGHNT and CDR2 is YYREEE (reference sequence). The CDR3 covers 14 residues. As DNA, the CDR3 is TGTGCCAGCAGCTTGACTCCGGCAGGTGGCGGGTACACCTTC. Translation: CASSLTPAGGGYTF.

CDR3 nucleotide sequence: TGTGCCAGCAGCGTAGCTGGGGGGACAGACAATGAGCAGTTCTTC. The encoded protein is CASSVAGGTDNEQFF. This chain connects TRBV9 to TRBJ2-1, with a weak D call TRBD1 (7 bases). CDR3 size: 15 residues. The germline CDR1 and CDR2 sequences are SGDLS and YYNGEE. The V end lost 0 bases, the J end lost 5 bases, and 12 bases lay between the germline ends.

The genes are TRBV6-4 and TRBJ2-3, with D perhaps TRBD2 (5 bases). CDR1 is MRHNA, CDR2 SNTAGT, per germline. The CDR3 loop spans 13 amino acids. V was shortened by 5 bases and J by 3 bases, with 9 bases between the two germline ends. In nucleotides, the CDR3 is TGTGCCAGCAGTCAGCTAGCTACAGATACGCAGTATTTT. This encodes CASSQLATDTQYF.

The chain has TRBV13 and TRBJ2-1; no firm D call. Trimming pared 5 bases from V and 8 bases from J, leaving 13 bases between. CDR1 is PRHDT and CDR2 is FYEKMQ in the germline V gene (reference sequence). This CDR3 contains 13 residues. Here the CDR3 reads CASSPPNGDEQFF. The CDR3 nucleotides are TGTGCCAGCAGCCCCCCCAATGGCGATGAGCAGTTCTTC. The full variable domain, rest sourced from reference TRBV13 and TRBJ2-1, is AAGVIQSPRHLIKEKRETATLKCYPIPRHDTVYWYQQGPGQDPQFLISFYEKMQSDKGSIPDRFSAQQFSDYHSELNMSSLELGDSALYFCASSPPNGDEQFFGPGTRLTVL.

CDR3 bases: TGTGCCAGCAGCTTAACCGGGGGGGCGAATGAGCAGTTCTTC. Translating gives CASSLTGGANEQFF. The J gene is TRBJ2-1, the V gene TRBV13, with 8 positions matching TRBD2. CDR3 length: 14 residues. The germline gives CDR1 PRHDT, CDR2 FYEKMQ (reference sequence). V lost 2 bases to trimming and J lost 7 bases; unmatched junction nucleotides: 4.

The chain recombines TRBV28 with TRBJ2-7; TRBD2 matches 9 bases. This CDR3 is 14 amino acids long. Looked up from germline, CDR1 is MDHEN and CDR2 is SYDVKM. The trim removed 4 bases at V and 4 bases at J, leaving 5 bases unmatched. DNA for the CDR3: TGTGCCAGCAGTTGGGCTAGCGGGGAGTACGAGCAGTACTTC. This sequence encodes CASSWASGEYEQYF.

The chain recombines TRBV28 with TRBJ2-1; D perhaps matches TRBD2 (5 bases). The CDR3 contains 13 residues. Germline V gene lookup returns CDR1 MDHEN and CDR2 SYDVKM. The germline V and J ends were trimmed by 3 bases and 8 bases, with 11 bases remaining between them. In DNA form, the CDR3 reads TGTGCCAGCAGTTTTTCCGGGGTCGATGAGCAGTTCTTC. Residues: CASSFSGVDEQFF. Looking up the rest from reference TRBV28 and TRBJ2-1 gives the full variable domain: DVKVTQSSRYLVKRTGEKVFLECVQDMDHENMFWYRQDPGLGLRLIYFSYDVKMKEKGDIPEGYSVSREKKERFSLILESASTNQTSMYLCASSFSGVDEQFFGPGTRLTVL.

The rearrangement links TRBV27 to TRBJ1-2; maybe TRBD1 (6 bases). The germline gives CDR1 MNHEY, CDR2 SMNVEV (reference sequence). Trimming pared 3 bases from V and 2 bases from J, leaving 16 bases between. The CDR3 sequence is 16 residues long. The CDR3 DNA sequence: TGTGCCAGCAGTTTTACGGGGGCGCTGACCAACTATGGCTACACCTTC. Its protein is CASSFTGALTNYGYTF.

J is TRBJ2-3 and V is TRBV9, with D perhaps matching TRBD2 (6 bases). The CDR3 is 15 amino acids. CDR1 is SGDLS and CDR2 is YYNGEE in the germline V gene. V was cut by 0 bases and J by 4 bases, with 12 bases left in between. The CDR3: CASSVGGWGADTQYF. DNA for the CDR3: TGTGCCAGCAGCGTAGGAGGCTGGGGGGCAGATACGCAGTATTTT.

The J gene is TRBJ1-2, the V gene TRBV6-1; TRBD1 matches 7 bases. Germline CDR1 reads MNHNS; CDR2 reads SASEGT. This CDR3 has 15 amino acids. Trimming cost V 7 bases and J 6 bases; bases outside gene matches: 14. CDR3 loop: CASTAGQERGNGYTF. As DNA, the CDR3 is TGTGCCAGCACCGCCGGACAGGAAAGGGGGAATGGCTACACCTTC.

The chain couples TRBV11-2 to TRBJ2-5, with D unresolved. V was clipped by 1 base and J by 5 bases, with 5 bases between them. The CDR3 is 12 amino acids. CDR1 SGHAT and CDR2 FQNNGV come from the germline V gene. CDR3 sequence (DNA): TGTGCCAGCAGCTTAGTTGACGAGACCCAGTACTTC. As protein: CASSLVDETQYF. Filled out from reference TRBV11-2 and TRBJ2-5, the complete variable domain reads EAGVAQSPRYKIIEKRQSVAFWCNPISGHATLYWYQQILGQGPKLLIQFQNNGVVDDSQLPKDRFSAERLKGVDSTLKIQPAKLEDSAVYLCASSLVDETQYFGPGTRLLVL.

The gene calls are TRBV2 and TRBJ2-1; D tentatively fits TRBD1 or TRBD2 (5 bases each). Germline V gene lookup returns CDR1 SNHLY and CDR2 FYNNEI. Trimming shortened V by 7 bases and J by 6 bases, and 16 bases separated the two germline ends. This CDR3 contains 14 residues. The CDR3: CASKAGRVLNEQFF. The CDR3 nucleotides read TGTGCCAGCAAGGCGGGCAGGGTCCTCAATGAGCAGTTCTTC.

The chain couples TRBV5-4 to TRBJ2-3; a weak D match, TRBD2 (5 bases). The CDR3 totals 13 residues. From germline, CDR1 is SGHNT and CDR2 YYREEE (reference sequence). CDR3 in amino acids: CALSHRGADTQYF. Here the CDR3 DNA reads TGTGCTCTCAGCCACCGGGGTGCAGATACGCAGTATTTT.

The rearrangement joins TRBV6-5 to TRBJ2-3, with D tentatively TRBD1 (5 bases). The CDR3 totals 15 residues. Trimming left V 0 bases short and J 1 base short, with 8 bases between. Germline V gene sequence: CDR1 MNHEY, CDR2 SVGAGI. CDR3 sequence (DNA): TGTGCCAGCAGTTACTCTGGCAGGGGCACAGATACGCAGTATTTT. It yields the protein CASSYSGRGTDTQYF.